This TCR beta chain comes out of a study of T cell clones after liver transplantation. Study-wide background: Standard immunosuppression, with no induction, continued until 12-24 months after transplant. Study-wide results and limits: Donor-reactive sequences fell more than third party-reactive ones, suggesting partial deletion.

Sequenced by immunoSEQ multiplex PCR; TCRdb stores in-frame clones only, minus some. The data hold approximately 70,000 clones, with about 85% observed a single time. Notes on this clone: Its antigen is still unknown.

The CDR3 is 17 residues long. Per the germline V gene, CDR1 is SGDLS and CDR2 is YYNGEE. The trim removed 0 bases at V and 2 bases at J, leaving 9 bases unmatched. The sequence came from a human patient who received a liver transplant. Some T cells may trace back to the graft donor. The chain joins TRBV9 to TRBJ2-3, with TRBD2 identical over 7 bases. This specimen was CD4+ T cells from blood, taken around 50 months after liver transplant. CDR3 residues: CASSVDGGGLITDTQYF. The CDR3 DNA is TGTGCCAGCAGCGTAGACGGGGGAGGGCTTATCACAGATACGCAGTATTTT.